This passage covers 26 T cell receptor beta chains from one sample sequenced in a study of blood T cell dynamics during melanoma immunotherapy. The time point is: week 3, after first cycle of checkpoint inhibitor. Repertoires were generated with immunoSEQ multiplex PCR, while TCRdb's copy carries only in-frame clones and drops some. The table records more than 9,500 clones, around nine tenths of them present only once. The sample consisted of blood, taken from a patient treated with checkpoint blockade. The receptors here all came from a human donor with melanoma.

The table lists this clone with a count of one. This chain connects TRBV5-4 to TRBJ1-1; no clear D. CDR3 length: 13 amino acids. The V end lost 3 bases, the J end lost 1 base, and 7 bases lay between the germline ends. Germline V lookup: CDR1 SGHNT, CDR2 YYREEE (reference sequence). CDR3 protein: CASSSAPNTEAFF. In nucleotides, the CDR3 is TGTGCCAGCAGCTCCGCCCCGAACACTGAAGCTTTCTTT.

This chain uses TRBV21-1 with TRBJ2-2; TRBD2 reflects the table's D call only, with no check against the DNA. TRBV21-1 is deemed a pseudogene. The CDR3 contains 16 residues. The CDR3 DNA reads as TGTGCCAGCAGCAAAACGCGGCAGTTGAACACCGGGGAGCTGTTTTTT. Amino acids: CASSKTRQLNTGELFF.

The DNA for the CDR3 is TGTGCCATCAGTGAGTCGGTACTTCGGTATGGCTACACCTTC. It codes for CAISESVLRYGYTF. The rearrangement joins TRBV10-3 to TRBJ1-2; D is uncertain. Looked up from germline, CDR1 is ENHRY and CDR2 is SYGVKD. Trimming took 0 bases from V and 5 from J, leaving 10 bases between them. The CDR3 is 14 residues long.

CDR3 bases: TGTGCCAGCAGCTCCGGGACTTCTGTCGATACGCAGTATTTT. Translating it yields CASSSGTSVDTQYF. The chain uses TRBV11-1 and TRBJ2-3; maybe TRBD2 (6 bases). The CDR3 consists of 14 residues. CDR1 is SGHAT and CDR2 is FQDESV in the germline V gene (reference sequence). V lost 4 bases and J lost 6, with 14 bases in between.

The V call is TRBV7-2, the J call TRBJ2-7; D gene ambiguous. The CDR3 spans 13 residues. Germline V lookup: CDR1 SGHTA, CDR2 FQGNSA. The V gene lost 2 bases and the J gene lost 12 bases, with 17 bases spanning the gap. In DNA form, the CDR3 reads TGTGCCAGCAGCTTAAGTGTACAGTCCCCCTGGTACTTC. This encodes CASSLSVQSPWYF.

This clone was observed a few times. The V call is TRBV5-1, the J call TRBJ1-1; 8 bases are shared with TRBD1. Germline CDR1 is SGHRS and CDR2 is YFSETQ. The CDR3 totals 15 residues. Germline trimming cut 1 base from V and 4 bases from J; bases unmatched to any gene: 6. As DNA, the CDR3 is TGCGCCAGCAGCTTGTCGGGCAGGGGGCGCACTGAAGCTTTCTTT. This sequence encodes CASSLSGRGRTEAFF.

The chain recombines TRBV10-2 with TRBJ2-2; 8 nucleotides match TRBD2. CDR3 size: 14 residues. The V gene's germline CDR1 is WSHSY and CDR2 SAAADI. The V segment lost 6 bases and the J segment 7 bases; nucleotides outside the gene matches: 7. In DNA, the CDR3 is TGCGCCAGCAGCTCCGGGGGGGCTAACGGGGAGCTGTTTTTT. As protein: CASSSGGANGELFF.

This chain connects TRBV9 to TRBJ2-3, with unresolved D. V dropped 0 bases and J dropped 4 bases, with 3 bases sitting between them. Germline V gene data show CDR1 as SGDLS and CDR2 as YYNGEE. This CDR3 region has 12 residues. Here the CDR3 reads CASSVAADTQYF. CDR3 nucleotide sequence: TGTGCCAGCAGCGTAGCGGCAGATACGCAGTATTTT.

The genes are TRBV9 and TRBJ2-3; D perhaps matches TRBD1 (5 bases). Germline loops: CDR1 SGDLS, CDR2 YYNGEE. The V gene lost 2 bases and the J gene lost 5 bases, with 6 bases spanning the gap. This CDR3 is 12 amino acids long. The CDR3 protein is CASSVRGDTQYF. The CDR3 DNA follows: TGTGCCAGCAGCGTTAGGGGAGATACGCAGTATTTT.

V is TRBV7-3 and J is TRBJ2-1; weak D call: TRBD2 (5 bases). Germline-derived CDR1 and CDR2 are SGHTA and FQGTGA. The CDR3 length is 15 residues. The germline V and J ends were trimmed by 5 bases and 3 bases, with 14 bases remaining between them. The DNA for the CDR3 is TGTGCCAGCAGCCCTAGAGGGAAGAGCTACAATGAGCAGTTCTTC. Translated: CASSPRGKSYNEQFF.

The chain uses TRBV6-1 and TRBJ1-2; D not resolved. Per germline, CDR1 MNHNS and CDR2 SASEGT. V lost 2 bases to trimming and J lost 5 bases, with 12 bases between them. The CDR3 sequence is 14 residues long. The CDR3 bases are TGTGCCAGCAGTGAATCCGGGCCAGCTTATGGCTACACCTTC. Its translation: CASSESGPAYGYTF.

CDR3: CSVDQTPTNEQFF. The CDR3 nucleotides are TGCAGCGTTGACCAGACTCCTACCAATGAGCAGTTCTTC. V gene TRBV29-1 combines with J gene TRBJ2-1; D not resolved. In germline, CDR1 is SQVTM, CDR2 ANQGSEA. The CDR3 contains 13 residues. Trimming cost V 3 bases and J 6 bases, with 12 bases left between them.

The chain has TRBV7-2 and TRBJ1-5; TRBD1 matches 9 bases. The germline gives CDR1 SGHTA, CDR2 FQGNSA. V dropped 7 bases and J dropped 4; count of bases not matched to a gene: 8. The CDR3 is 15 residues long. In DNA form, the CDR3 reads TGTGCCAGCAACAACCCGGGACAGGGTAATCAGCCCCAGCATTTT. It translates to CASNNPGQGNQPQHF. Based on the CDR3 plus reference TRBV7-2 and TRBJ1-5, the full variable domain is GAGVSQSPSNKVTEKGKDVELRCDPISGHTALYWYRQSLGQGLEFLIYFQGNSAPDKSGLPSDRFSAERTGGSVSTLTIQRTQQEDSAVYLCASNNPGQGNQPQHFGDGTRLSIL.

The V and J genes are TRBV4-2 and TRBJ1-3; 7 nucleotides line up with TRBD1. CDR1 is LGHNA and CDR2 is YNFKEQ in the germline V gene. The V segment lost 0 bases and the J segment 2 bases; nucleotides outside the gene matches: 1. The CDR3 runs to 15 residues. The CDR3 spells CASSQEDRTGNTIYF. As DNA, the CDR3 is TGTGCCAGCAGCCAAGAGGACAGGACTGGAAACACCATATATTTT.

Note on this clone: Other DNA sequences in the sample encode the same CDR3. The chain employs TRBV6-1 and TRBJ2-7; 10 bases match TRBD2. Germline-derived CDR1 and CDR2 are MNHNS and SASEGT. The CDR3 totals 14 residues. J lost 3 bases, V lost 9 bases, and 8 bases had no gene match. CDR3 DNA: TGTGCCAGTGAACGGACTAGCGGAAGCTACGAGCAGTACTTC. Its protein is CASERTSGSYEQYF.

The chain joins TRBV18 to TRBJ2-7; 8 bases are a match to TRBD2. The V and J ends lost 3 bases and 12 bases, in that order; junction bases with no gene match: 4. This CDR3 has 11 residues. Germline V gene lookup returns CDR1 KGHSH and CDR2 LQKENI. CDR3 loop: CASSPSGGMYF. CDR3 coding DNA: TGTGCCAGCTCACCCTCGGGAGGGATGTACTTC.

This chain connects TRBV11-1 to TRBJ1-3; a possible D gene is TRBD1 (6 bases). The CDR3 runs 16 residues. Germline CDR1 reads SGHAT; CDR2 reads FQDESV (reference sequence). V was clipped by 4 bases and J by 4 bases, with 17 bases between them. CDR3 protein: CASSYWGRGSGNTIYF. In DNA form, the CDR3 reads TGTGCCAGCAGCTATTGGGGGCGAGGTTCCGGAAACACCATATATTTT.

This sequence joins TRBV2 and TRBJ2-3; no clear D gene. The CDR3 loop spans 13 amino acids. Germline V CDR1 and CDR2: SNHLY, FYNNEI. The V and J ends lost 7 bases and 0 bases respectively, with 8 bases between them. CDR3: CASKFLSTDTQYF. The CDR3 DNA reads TGTGCCAGCAAATTCCTTAGCACAGATACGCAGTATTTT.

This clone came up a few times. The chain uses TRBV30 and TRBJ2-5; D is perhaps TRBD1 (6 bases). The CDR3 totals 13 residues. Germline V lookup: CDR1 GTSNPN, CDR2 SVGIG (reference sequence). Trimming stripped 8 bases from V and 4 bases from J, with 17 bases between. In DNA form, the CDR3 reads TGTGCCGGGTTCGACAGGCCCCCAGAGACCCAGTACTTC. Translating gives CAGFDRPPETQYF. The full variable domain, rest sourced from reference TRBV30 and TRBJ2-5, is SQTIHQWPATLVQPVGSPLSLECTVEGTSNPNLYWYRQAAGRGLQLLFYSVGIGQISSEVPQNLSASRPQDRQFILSSKKLLLSDSGFYLCAGFDRPPETQYFGPGTRLLVL.

V is TRBV19 and J is TRBJ2-3; 13 bases are shared with TRBD2. CDR1 is LNHDA and CDR2 is SQIVND in the germline V gene (reference sequence). The V segment lost 2 bases and the J segment 1 base; nucleotides outside the gene matches: 3. This CDR3 is built from 17 residues. The CDR3: CASSILGLAGGTDTQYF. The CDR3 nucleotides read TGTGCCAGTAGTATATTAGGACTAGCGGGGGGCACAGATACGCAGTATTTT. Full variable domain (missing parts from reference TRBV19 and TRBJ2-3): DGGITQSPKYLFRKEGQNVTLSCEQNLNHDAMYWYRQDPGQGLRLIYYSQIVNDFQKGDIAEGYSVSREKKESFPLTVTSAQKNPTAFYLCASSILGLAGGTDTQYFGPGTRLTVL.

The chain couples TRBV7-9 to TRBJ2-7; D tentatively reads TRBD1 or TRBD2 (7 bases each). CDR1 SEHNR and CDR2 FQNEAQ come from the germline V gene (reference sequence). The CDR3 has 14 residues. V shed 5 bases and J shed 7 bases, with 18 bases lying between them. The CDR3 loop reads CASSIYRGGGEQYF. The CDR3 nucleotides are TGTGCCAGCAGCATCTACAGGGGAGGGGGGGAGCAGTACTTC.

The chain recombines TRBV5-6 with TRBJ1-6; tentatively, D is TRBD1 (6 bases). Trimming took off 4 bases at V and 5 bases at J, with 16 bases between the two ends. This CDR3 is built from 16 residues. Looked up from germline, CDR1 is SGHDT and CDR2 is YYEEEE. In nucleotides, the CDR3 is TGTGCCAGCAGCCCGGAGGGGGGCGCAGATAATTCACCCCTCCACTTT. Amino acids: CASSPEGGADNSPLHF.

J is TRBJ2-5 and V is TRBV7-9, with D hard to call. The CDR3 consists of 11 residues. V was cut by 6 bases and J by 3 bases, with 5 bases left in between. CDR1 and CDR2 from the germline V gene are SEHNR and FQNEAQ (reference sequence). CDR3 residues: CASSIEETQYF. The CDR3 DNA reads as TGTGCCAGCAGTATCGAAGAGACCCAGTACTTC.

In its sample, this clone was seen a few times. The chain joins TRBV10-1 to TRBJ2-1; D call uncertain. Germline V gene lookup returns CDR1 WNHNN and CDR2 SYGVQD (reference sequence). V lost 3 bases and J 3 bases, leaving 9 bases between the germline ends. The CDR3 consists of 14 residues. The CDR3, as DNA: TGCGCCAGCAGTGAAGAACAGCTCTACAATGAGCAGTTCTTC. This sequence encodes CASSEEQLYNEQFF.

The chain employs TRBV4-2 and TRBJ1-4, with 7 bases aligning to TRBD1. The CDR3 is 14 amino acids. Germline values: CDR1 LGHNA, CDR2 YNFKEQ. V shed 1 base and J 6 bases; nucleotides not matched to a gene: 2. CDR3 bases: TGTGCCAGCAGCCAAGGGCAGGGGGATGAAAAACTGTTTTTT. It specifies CASSQGQGDEKLFF.

The CDR3 DNA sequence: TGTGCCAGCACCACAAGTTCCGGGACCCAAAACATTCAGTACTTC. Encoded protein: CASTTSSGTQNIQYF. The V gene is TRBV7-2, the J gene TRBJ2-4, with D possibly being TRBD1 or TRBD2 (5 bases each). Germline values: CDR1 SGHTA, CDR2 FQGNSA. This CDR3 region has 15 residues. Trimming stripped 7 bases from V and 5 bases from J, with 18 bases between.